These 3 T cell receptor beta chains were all obtained from the same sample, sequenced in a study of Ad26.COV2.S vaccination and SARS-CoV-2 variants. The treatment here: roughly 19 received Ad26.COV2.S at low or high dose, single or two shots; about 5 received placebo; per-sample allocation not given. Sampling happened 63 days after the first vaccine or placebo injection. Method: immunoSEQ multiplex PCR; TCRdb's copy keeps in-frame clones and lacks some. The repertoire holds 380,000 or so clones, with 88% as singletons. The source was peripheral blood, collected in a trial of Ad26.COV2.S vaccine versus placebo. These receptor sequences come from a person between 18 and 59 years old who received the Ad26.COV2.S COVID-19 vaccine or a placebo.

The rearrangement uses TRBV12-2 and TRBJ1-4. TRBV12-2 is classified as a pseudogene. The CDR3 has 15 residues. The CDR3, as DNA: TGTGCAAGCCCCGGCAGGGACGGCAGTAATGAAAAACTGTTTTTT. It translates to CASPGRDGSNEKLFF.

Only one count was recorded for this clone. CDR3 region: CASSPRGRYSYEQYF. CDR3 in DNA: TGTGCCAGCAGTCCTCGGGGGCGATACTCCTACGAGCAGTACTTC. The gene calls are TRBV28 and TRBJ2-7; TRBD1 or TRBD2 may be the D gene (6 bases each). This CDR3 spans 15 amino acids. Trimming pared 5 bases from V and 0 bases from J, leaving 14 bases between. The germline V gene encodes CDR1 MDHEN and CDR2 SYDVKM.

The chain links TRBV3-1 (or the pseudogene TRBV3-2) to TRBJ2-1; 10 bases line up with TRBD2. The germline V gene encodes CDR1 LGHDT and CDR2 YNNKEL (reference sequence). V shed 4 bases and J 12 bases; nucleotides not matched to a gene: 15. The CDR3 runs to 16 residues. The CDR3 sequence is CASSRRAGGGAGVQFF. CDR3 sequence (DNA): TGTGCCAGCAGCCGAAGAGCGGGAGGGGGGGCAGGTGTGCAGTTCTTC.